This entry features one T cell receptor (beta chain) sequence. This clone was counted a single time. Its antigen is not yet known. The sample holds no much larger clone one base away, and base qualities are not on file. The sample belongs to a study of cytomegalovirus exposure and HLA in healthy donors (dated by TCRdb to 2017 to 2019). At the level of the whole study: The roughly 670 repertoires of the first cohort and the roughly 120 validation repertoires were produced on the same platform, according to a later analysis. High-throughput TCR immunosequencing, statistical association of individual TCRs with disease status, and machine learning were combined to predict cytomegalovirus infection status. In addition to the first cohort of hundreds of subjects, a separate validation cohort of 100 to 150 different subjects was used. The aim of the study was to test whether cataloging public T cell receptors could identify signatures of past pathogen exposure. Points the paper makes about the study in general: The study gave a list of 150 to 200 TCR beta chains associated with cytomegalovirus. In vitro tests confirmed that three of the cytomegalovirus-associated TCR beta chains recognize cytomegalovirus antigens. Of the cluster scores, 94% were above 0 in a later analysis, which found that TCRs clustered in the first cohort also tended to co-occur in the 120 validation repertoires. While some public TCRs were present in many individuals, most TCR sequences turned up only very rarely across donors. It was suggested by the authors that the approach could potentially be generalized to other disease states and immunological phenotypes. Cytomegalovirus status was reported to be diagnosed by the classifier with high specificity and sensitivity in both the original and validation cohorts. A later analysis had no HLA typing for the validation cohort, so co-occurrence there was scored across all 130 or so repertoires.

The library was made by the immunoSEQ multiplex PCR assay. The study's processing was this. A statistical classification framework was built for diagnosing cytomegalovirus status from the catalog of TCR beta chain sequences. The table comes from immuneACCESS by way of TCRdb, which keeps in-frame sequences with V and J called. Part of the clones is missing from these tables; in studies checked, under half for an unresolved V gene and the rest for unknown reasons. Clone size and the V and J calls come from that table; the DNA yielded D and trimming. This sample holds 55,000 to 75,000 clones; about 94% were observed only once. Roughly 1.4% of the sample is in the top ten clones. Including the terminal cysteine and phenylalanine, the CDR3 comprises 15 residues. Only CDR3 DNA is held: 45 bases, read in frame from base 1. The germline V end is reduced by 4 bases and the J end by 5 bases; junction bases left unmatched: 10. As encoded in the germline V gene, CDR1 is SGHVS while CDR2 is FNYEAQ.

The donors belonged to the validation cohort of roughly 120 subjects, which was separate from the roughly 700-subject first cohort. Recombination linked TRBV7-6 to TRBJ2-5; TRBD2 matches 7 bases in the middle. The sample consisted of PBMCs. The source of this sequence is a young man in good health and CMV-seropositive. DNA sequence: TGTGCCAGCAGCTCGACTAGCCCGGGGCGCGAGACCCAGTACTTC. Translation gives CASSSTSPGRETQYF.